A selection of T cell receptor beta chains follows, all from one sample in a study of blood T cell repertoires in COVID-19. The assay was immunoSEQ multiplex PCR, and TCRdb's table has in-frame clones only and misses some. The table lists roughly 57,000 clones, around four fifths of them singletons. Material for sequencing was peripheral blood. These receptors all come from a man aged 25-45 years with COVID-19, enrolled during active disease. The CDR3 runs from the conserved cysteine through the conserved F or W. A D gene is named only where the DNA matches it firmly. Clone size is stated in some rows and not others, as once, few, many or a class when expanded.

size	D	V	J	DNA	CDR3
-	-	TRBV28	TRBJ1-5	TGTGCCAGCAGTCCGGGGGTACAGCCCCAGCATTTT	CASSPGVQPQHF
-	TRBD1	TRBV6-2/TRBV6-3	TRBJ1-1	TGTGCCAGCAGCCCGACAGGGGGCATTGAAGCTTTCTTT	CASSPTGGIEAFF
once	TRBD2	TRBV10-3	TRBJ2-5	TGTGCCATCAGTGAAGGGAGGACTAGCGGGGCCATACAGACCCAGTACTTC	CAISEGRTSGAIQTQYF
-	TRBD1	TRBV7-2	TRBJ2-1	TGTGCCAGCAGCTGGCCGGGACAGGGCAATGAGCAGTTCTTC	CASSWPGQGNEQFF
-	-	TRBV13	TRBJ2-3	TGTGCCAGCAGCATCGAGGAGGCAGATACGCAGTATTTT	CASSIEEADTQYF
-	-	TRBV11-2	TRBJ2-1	TGTGCCAGCAGCTTAGGAACCAGGGTCAATGAGCAGTTCTTC	CASSLGTRVNEQFF
-	-	TRBV5-1	TRBJ2-4	TGCGCCAGCAGCTTGGCTGCAGGGCTAGCCAAAAACATTCAGTACTTC	CASSLAAGLAKNIQYF
-	-	TRBV13	TRBJ1-1	TGTGCCAGCAGCTTATCGTCTGAAGCTTTCTTT	CASSLSSEAFF
-	-	TRBV19	TRBJ1-2	TGTGCCAGTAGTATTGAGTGGGAGCGGCCTGGCTACACCTTC	CASSIEWERPGYTF
-	-	TRBV29-1	TRBJ2-5	TGCAGCGTTGGCCGGGGAGACCAAGAGACCCAGTACTTC	CSVGRGDQETQYF
-	TRBD1	TRBV28	TRBJ1-2	TGTGCCAGCAGTTCCCCCGGGACAGGGGGCTATGGCTACACCTTC	CASSSPGTGGYGYTF
-	-	TRBV12-3/TRBV12-4	TRBJ1-3	TGTGCCAGTGCAGGGGATGGAAACACCATATATTTT	CASAGDGNTIYF
-	-	TRBV11-3	TRBJ2-5	TGTGCCAGCACCCCCCACAAATCCCAAGAGACCCAGTACTTC	CASTPHKSQETQYF
few	TRBD1	TRBV24-1	TRBJ1-5	TGTGCCACGGGACAGGGTGTAAATAGCAATCAGCCCCAGCATTTT	CATGQGVNSNQPQHF
once	TRBD1	TRBV14	TRBJ1-2	TGTGCCAGCAGCCGCGACAGGGGTGGTTATGGCTACACCTTC	CASSRDRGGYGYTF
-	TRBD1	TRBV5-1	TRBJ2-3	TGCGCCAGCAGCTTGGCCAGGACAGGGGGCACAGATACGCAGTATTTT	CASSLARTGGTDTQYF
-	-	TRBV28	TRBJ2-5	TGTGCCAGCAGCCGGGGCAGGGGTCTATCTCAAGAGACCCAGTACTTC	CASSRGRGLSQETQYF
few	TRBD1	TRBV12-5	TRBJ1-1	TGTGCTAGTGGTACTCAAAGGGGGCGCCCCACTGAAGCTTTCTTT	CASGTQRGRPTEAFF
few	TRBD2	TRBV5-6	TRBJ2-1	TGTGCCAGCAGCTTGGTTCTAGCGGGGGGGACCAATGAGCAGTTCTTC	CASSLVLAGGTNEQFF
few	-	TRBV6-1	TRBJ1-3	TGTGCCAGCAGTGATCCGGTTGCTGCCTCATATTTT	CASSDPVAASYF
-	-	TRBV11-2	TRBJ2-2	TGTGCCAGCAGCTTATTGCGGCGGTTTAACACCGGGGAGCTGTTTTTT	CASSLLRRFNTGELFF
-	TRBD2	TRBV12-5	TRBJ2-1	TGTGCTAGTGGTTTGGCTGGACTAGCGGGAGGGCCATACAATGAGCAGTTCTTC	CASGLAGLAGGPYNEQFF
-	-	TRBV7-2	TRBJ2-7	TGTGCCAGCAGCCCGGAGACAGGCACCTACGAGCAGTACTTC	CASSPETGTYEQYF
-	TRBD1	TRBV5-6	TRBJ2-1	TGTGCCAGCAGCTTGGGACAGGGGGCCTACAATGAGCAGTTCTTC	CASSLGQGAYNEQFF
-	TRBD1	TRBV24-1	TRBJ2-1	TGTGCCACCAGTCCCGACAGGGGGAATGAGCAGTTCTTC	CATSPDRGNEQFF
once	TRBD2	TRBV5-1	TRBJ2-7	TGCGCCAGCAGCTGGGGGACTAGCGGGCGTAAGACGTACGAGCAGTACTTC	CASSWGTSGRKTYEQYF
-	TRBD1	TRBV7-9	TRBJ1-2	TGTGCCAGCAGCTTAGCGGACAGGGAAAAACTCTATGGCTACACCTTC	CASSLADREKLYGYTF
-	-	TRBV2	TRBJ1-2	TGTGCCAGCAGTGGATCCGGTCCTAACTATGGCTACACCTTC	CASSGSGPNYGYTF
-	TRBD1	TRBV2	TRBJ2-1	TGTGCCAGCAGAGGGGGACAGCCCTACAATGAGCAGTTCTTC	CASRGGQPYNEQFF
-	TRBD2	TRBV7-2	TRBJ2-5	TGTGCCAGCAGCTTAACGGTTAGCGGGGGCCGTACCCCGTACTTC	CASSLTVSGGRTPYF
-	TRBD2	TRBV4-1	TRBJ2-7	TGCGCCAGCAGCCAACGCCTCCCGGGACTAGCGGGAGGTTCCTACGAGCAGTACTTC	CASSQRLPGLAGGSYEQYF
-	TRBD2	TRBV9	TRBJ2-1	TGTGCCAGCAGCGGGCTAGCGGCTAACAATGAGCAGTTCTTC	CASSGLAANNEQFF
-	-	TRBV25-1	TRBJ1-2	TGTGCCAGCAGTGAAGCGGGACGTACCTTTTATGGCTACACCTTC	CASSEAGRTFYGYTF
-	TRBD1	TRBV27	TRBJ2-7	TGTGCCAGCAGTTTAGGTGGACAGGGCTGGTACGAGCAGTACTTC	CASSLGGQGWYEQYF
-	-	TRBV6-4	TRBJ2-1	TGTGCCAGCAGTGACGGCGGGTACTCCTACAATGAGCAGTTCTTC	CASSDGGYSYNEQFF
-	-	TRBV28	TRBJ2-7	TGTGCCAGCAGTTTCCTGGATCCGGGGGAGCAGTACTTC	CASSFLDPGEQYF
-	TRBD1	TRBV10-3	TRBJ2-1	TGTGCCATCGGCGGTGGGGACAGGGTAGCGAATGAGCAGTTCTTC	CAIGGGDRVANEQFF
-	-	TRBV4-2	TRBJ2-7	TGTGCCAGCAGCCTTGACACTGGATCCTACGAGCAGTACTTC	CASSLDTGSYEQYF
-	-	TRBV5-3	TRBJ1-5	TGTGCCAGAAGCTTGAGTGCGATGAGCAATCAGCCCCAGCATTTT	CARSLSAMSNQPQHF